The T cell receptor beta chain under discussion was sequenced for a study of cytomegalovirus exposure and HLA in healthy donors. Notes on the study in general: In the analysis, some V segments, TRBV6-2 and TRBV6-3 included, were excluded as indistinguishable.

Of note for this clone: The antigen remains unidentified.

V lost 5 bases to trimming and J lost 5 bases, with 6 bases between them. Germline V lookup: CDR1 MGHDK, CDR2 SYGVNS. The CDR3 has 11 amino acids. With 60 Vbeta and 13 Jbeta primers, the PCR was carried out. Some clones are missing from TCRdb's copy, which holds only in-frame ones; the method was immunoSEQ multiplex PCR. The sample has over 250,000 clones, about 66% seen once. The chain has TRBV25-1 and TRBJ1-1; D not certain. This receptor was identified in a female donor in good health and CMV-seronegative. Sample: PBMCs. The CDR3: CASSYGTEAFF. The CDR3 DNA reads TGTGCCAGCAGTTACGGTACTGAAGCTTTCTTT.